One TCR beta chain is described in this entry. Germline values: CDR1 SGHDN, CDR2 FVKESK. CDR3 length equals 17 residues. The V and J ends lost 0 bases and 2 bases, in that order; junction bases with no gene match: 4. This entry is derived from a study of T cell clones after liver transplantation. Some clones are missing from TCRdb's copy, which holds only in-frame ones; the method was immunoSEQ multiplex PCR. The sample consists of under 150,000 clones, around nine tenths of them appearing once. The sample in question was CD4+ T cells from blood, obtained 12 months after liver transplant. The rearrangement links TRBV14 to TRBJ2-7; 13 bases are a match to TRBD2. The receptor's source is a human patient who received a liver transplant. Part of the T cells may come from the graft donor. CDR3 sequence reads: CASSQDLTSGRPYEQYF. CDR3 nucleotides: TGTGCCAGCAGCCAAGATCTGACTAGCGGGAGGCCCTACGAGCAGTACTTC. The full variable domain, its missing parts supplied by reference TRBV14 and TRBJ2-7, is EAGVTQFPSHSVIEKGQTVTLRCDPISGHDNLYWYRRVMGKEIKFLLHFVKESKQDESGMPNNRFLAERTGGTYSTLKVQPAELEDSGVYFCASSQDLTSGRPYEQYFGPGTRLTVT.